These T cell receptor beta chains were read from a single sample in a study of regulatory T cells in long-lasting Graves disease. One entry per CDR3 protein results from TCRdb running MiXCR on the multiplex PCR reads. The top ten clones hold 12% of a sample with 530,000 or so distinct CDR3 sequences, roughly a sixth of them seen once. These same data were also listed under a study on T cells in Graves' hyperthyroidism and ophthalmopathy.

The material was peripheral blood mononuclear cells (PBMCs), obtained at new diagnosis, from a patient treated with antithyroid drugs. Source of these receptors: a man between 18 and 29 years old with Graves disease. CDR3s include the opening cysteine and the closing phenylalanine or tryptophan. The order of the fields is CDR3 length, D gene, clone size, V gene, J gene, CDR3 DNA, CDR3 protein. D genes are given only for firm matches. Clone sizes are given selectively: once, few, many, or a class where the clone is expanded.

16	TRBD2	.	TRBV27	TRBJ2-1	TGTGCCAGCAGTAGCGTTGGGACTAGCGGTTACAATGAGCAGTTCTTC	CASSSVGTSGYNEQFF
17	TRBD2	few	TRBV3-1	TRBJ2-2	TGTGCCAGCAGCCCCATTAGCGGGAGACCCAACACCGGGGAGCTGTTTTTT	CASSPISGRPNTGELFF
14	.	.	TRBV20-1	TRBJ1-4	TGCAGTGCTACCCCGGGACCCGAATCGGGAAAACTGTTTTTT	CSATPGPESGKLFF
15	.	.	TRBV12-3/TRBV12-4	TRBJ1-1	TGTGCCAGCAGCCGAGCTCCCGGGAAGAACACTGAAGCTTTCTTT	CASSRAPGKNTEAFF
14	.	many	TRBV7-9	TRBJ1-1	TGTGCCAGTCAAACGGTGGCCCTTGTCACTGAAGCTTTCTTT	CASQTVALVTEAFF
13	.	many	TRBV12-3/TRBV12-4	TRBJ1-1	TGTGCCAGCAGCTTGGGGCCTAACACTGAAGCTTTCTTT	CASSLGPNTEAFF
15	.	few	TRBV10-3	TRBJ2-7	TGTGCCATCAGTGGGGGCGGACGATCATCCTACGAGCAGTACTTC	CAISGGGRSSYEQYF
17	.	.	TRBV19	TRBJ2-3	TGTGCCAGTAGTTCCATCAGGGGAGGGCCTGGCACAGATACGCAGTATTTT	CASSSIRGGPGTDTQYF
15	TRBD1	.	TRBV12-3/TRBV12-4	TRBJ1-2	TGTGCCAGCAGTCTATCAGGACAGGGCGGTTTTGGCTACACCTTC	CASSLSGQGGFGYTF
16	TRBD2	.	TRBV10-3	TRBJ2-3	TGTGCCATCAGTTCGCCTAGCGGGAGGAGCACAGATACGCAGTATTTT	CAISSPSGRSTDTQYF
16	TRBD2	.	TRBV7-9	TRBJ2-7	TGTGCCAGCAGCCCGGGACTAGCGGGCCGCTCCTACGAGCAGTACTTC	CASSPGLAGRSYEQYF
14	.	few	TRBV28	TRBJ1-2	TGTGCCAGCAGTTTCGGGGCAGGGGCTTATGGCTACACCTTC	CASSFGAGAYGYTF
11	.	.	TRBV20-1	TRBJ2-5	TGCAGTGTTGACAGCAACTCGGGCCAGTACTTC	CSVDSNSGQYF
14	.	few	TRBV5-5	TRBJ2-7	TGTGCCAGCAAAGCGGCAGGGCAAACCTACGAGCAGTACTTC	CASKAAGQTYEQYF
13	TRBD1	many	TRBV15	TRBJ1-1	TGTGCCACCAGCGGACAGGGAAACACTGAAGCTTTCTTT	CATSGQGNTEAFF
15	.	few	TRBV3-1	TRBJ2-2	TGTGCCAGCAGCCAAATGCCCACGAACACCGGGGAGCTGTTTTTT	CASSQMPTNTGELFF
16	.	.	TRBV28	TRBJ1-5	TGTGCCAGCAGCCGGCGGGGCGGGGGGGCGAATCAGCCCCAGCATTTT	CASSRRGGGANQPQHF
16	TRBD2	.	TRBV20-1	TRBJ2-1	TGCAGTGCTAGAGAGCCCGGCGGGAGGGCCCCCAATGAGCAGTTCTTC	CSAREPGGRAPNEQFF
15	.	.	TRBV30	TRBJ1-3	TGTGCCTGGGGTTCAAGGACGGGGGTGTTAAACACCATATATTTT	CAWGSRTGVLNTIYF
18	TRBD2	.	TRBV7-9	TRBJ2-5	TGTGCCAGCAGCCCCAGAGGAAGCGGGGCAAGCCGTGGGGAGACCCAGTACTTC	CASSPRGSGASRGETQYF
14	TRBD2	.	TRBV20-1	TRBJ2-1	TGCAGTGCCGGGACTAGCGGGAGTAACGATGAGCAGTTCTTC	CSAGTSGSNDEQFF
14	TRBD1	many	TRBV10-3	TRBJ2-5	TGTGCCATCAGTGGGACAGGCGGCCAAGAGACCCAGTACTTC	CAISGTGGQETQYF